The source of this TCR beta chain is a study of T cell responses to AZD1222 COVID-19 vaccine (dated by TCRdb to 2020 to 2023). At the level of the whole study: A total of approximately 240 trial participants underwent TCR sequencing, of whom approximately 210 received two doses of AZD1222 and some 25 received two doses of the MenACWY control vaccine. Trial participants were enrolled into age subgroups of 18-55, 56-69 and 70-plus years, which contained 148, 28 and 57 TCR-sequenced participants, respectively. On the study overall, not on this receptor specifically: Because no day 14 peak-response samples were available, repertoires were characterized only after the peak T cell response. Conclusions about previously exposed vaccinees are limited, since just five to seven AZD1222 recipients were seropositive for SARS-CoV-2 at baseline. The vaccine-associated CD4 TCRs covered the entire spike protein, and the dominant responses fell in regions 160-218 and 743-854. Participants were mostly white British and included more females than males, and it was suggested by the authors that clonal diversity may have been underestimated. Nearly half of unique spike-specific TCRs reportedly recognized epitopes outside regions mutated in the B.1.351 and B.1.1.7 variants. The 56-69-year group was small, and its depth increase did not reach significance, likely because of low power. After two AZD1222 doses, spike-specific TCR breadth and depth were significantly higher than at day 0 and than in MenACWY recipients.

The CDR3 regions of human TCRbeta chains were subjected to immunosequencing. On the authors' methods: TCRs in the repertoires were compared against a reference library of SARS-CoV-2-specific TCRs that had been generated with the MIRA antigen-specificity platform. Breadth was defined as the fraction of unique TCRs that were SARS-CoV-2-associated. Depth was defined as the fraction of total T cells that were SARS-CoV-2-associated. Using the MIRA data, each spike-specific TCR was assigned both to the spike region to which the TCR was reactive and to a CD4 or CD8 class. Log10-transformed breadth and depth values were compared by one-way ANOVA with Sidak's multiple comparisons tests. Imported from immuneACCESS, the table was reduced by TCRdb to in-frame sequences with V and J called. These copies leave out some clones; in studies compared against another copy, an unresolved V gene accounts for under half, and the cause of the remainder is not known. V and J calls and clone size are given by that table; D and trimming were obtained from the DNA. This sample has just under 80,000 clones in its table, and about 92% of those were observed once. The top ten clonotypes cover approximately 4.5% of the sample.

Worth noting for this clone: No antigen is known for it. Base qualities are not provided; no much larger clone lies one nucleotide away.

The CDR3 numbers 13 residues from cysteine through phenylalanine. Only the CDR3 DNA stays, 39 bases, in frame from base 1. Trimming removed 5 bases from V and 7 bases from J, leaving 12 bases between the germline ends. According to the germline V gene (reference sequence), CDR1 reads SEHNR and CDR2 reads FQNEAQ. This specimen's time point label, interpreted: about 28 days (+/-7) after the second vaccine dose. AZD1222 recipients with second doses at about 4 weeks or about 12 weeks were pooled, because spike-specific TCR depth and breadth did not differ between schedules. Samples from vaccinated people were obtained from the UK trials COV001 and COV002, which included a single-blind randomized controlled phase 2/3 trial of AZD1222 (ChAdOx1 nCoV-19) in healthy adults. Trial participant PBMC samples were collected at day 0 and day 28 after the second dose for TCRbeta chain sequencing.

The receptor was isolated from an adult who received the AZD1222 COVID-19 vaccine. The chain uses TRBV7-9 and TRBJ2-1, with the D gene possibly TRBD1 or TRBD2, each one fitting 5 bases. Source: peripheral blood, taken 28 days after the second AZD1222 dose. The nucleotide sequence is TGTGCCAGCAGCCGGGGACCCACGAATGAGCAGTTCTTC. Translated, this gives CASSRGPTNEQFF.